Included here is one TCR beta chain sequence, with context. Its target is unknown. This entry is derived from a study of OX40 agonist ivuxolimab in advanced cancers. Overall study: Previous treatment with anti-PD-1, anti-PD-L1 or anti-CTLA-4 therapy was allowed; over 35% had received some.

Samples of blood were obtained at baseline, on cycle 4 day 1, and on cycle 7 day 1. This CDR3 comprises 14 residues. V lost 5 bases and J lost 3; bases outside the gene matches: 4. Germline loops: CDR1 SGHVS, CDR2 FNYEAQ. Clones were sequenced by immunoSEQ multiplex PCR, and TCRdb holds only the in-frame ones, with some missing. The sample consists of about 73,000 clones, around 80% of them appearing once. Study results and limitations: Certain nonresponders additionally had low normalized T-cell clonal expansion.

This receptor was taken from an adult with an advanced solid tumor such as melanoma, head and neck, liver or kidney cancer. V and J are TRBV7-6 and TRBJ2-5; 9 bases align to TRBD2. Material: CD4+ or CD8+ T cells sorted from blood, obtained in a trial of the OX40 agonist ivuxolimab. As DNA, the CDR3 is TGTGCCAGCAGCATCCGCGGGGGGGAAGAGACCCAGTACTTC. It encodes CASSIRGGEETQYF.